The 3 T cell receptor beta chains reported below all come from one sample, sequenced in a study of human T cells and chemical hapten exposure. Noted time point: patch test 2, 6 weeks after DPC sensitization. Stated treatment: therapeutic diphenylcyclopropenone sensitization with weekly scalp DPC. Total RNA was isolated from whole blood that had not been fractionated. MiXCR, run by TCRdb on the RACE reads, gives a single entry per CDR3 protein. The table shows 35,000 to 55,000 distinct CDR3 sequences, with roughly 10% occurring only once. This material consisted of whole blood, taken in connection with sensitization to the hapten diphenylcyclopropenone (DPC). The receptor source for this set is a woman aged 25-40 years with alopecia areata. Some clones in this sample may be carry-over from other donors' samples.

The sample holds a few counts of this clonotype. This CDR3 reads CSARDIRADTQYF. CDR3 coding DNA: TGCAGTGCTAGAGATATCAGGGCAGATACGCAGTATTTT. This chain links TRBV20-1 with TRBJ2-3; a possible D gene is TRBD1 (5 bases). The length of the CDR3 is 13 residues. Trimming shortened V by 0 bases and J by 4 bases, and 8 bases separated the two germline ends. CDR1 DFQATT and CDR2 SNEGSKA come from the germline V gene (reference sequence).

This clonotype appeared many times. The rearrangement links TRBV6-6 to TRBJ1-5, with D possibly being TRBD1 (5 bases). V shed 2 bases and J shed 6 bases, with 11 bases lying between them. The germline CDR1 and CDR2 sequences are MNHNY and SVGAGI (reference sequence). The CDR3 is 14 residues long. CDR3 DNA sequence: TGTGCCAGCAGTTACGGAGGGGTAGTTCAGCCCCAGCATTTT. As protein: CASSYGGVVQPQHF.

The chain recombines TRBV24-1 with TRBJ1-2; no firm D call. The V end lost 5 bases, the J end lost 4 bases, and 10 bases lay between the germline ends. Per germline, CDR1 KGHDR and CDR2 SFDVKD. This CDR3 comprises 13 residues. The CDR3 loop reads CATSGTGSYGYTF. The CDR3 nucleotides are TGTGCCACCAGTGGGACCGGGTCCTATGGCTACACCTTC.